These 23 T cell receptor beta chains share one sample of origin, sequenced in a study of PD-1 blockade in classical Hodgkin lymphoma. Time point in this sample: cycle 4 day 1 (C4D1), after 5 to 7 weeks of nivolumab. Patients all relapsed after autologous stem cell transplantation, and there was variation in brentuximab vedotin exposure. Method: immunoSEQ multiplex PCR; TCRdb's copy keeps in-frame clones and lacks some. This sample has some 93,000 clones, with 78% found just once. The material sequenced was peripheral blood mononuclear cells (PBMCs), taken before the fourth cycle of nivolumab. The receptors come from a human donor with classical Hodgkin lymphoma.

This clone was seen a single time. The rearrangement links TRBV2 to TRBJ2-3; 10 bases are a match to TRBD2. V lost 10 bases and J lost 4; bases outside the gene matches: 11. The germline gives CDR1 SNHLY, CDR2 FYNNEI. This CDR3 comprises 15 residues. This CDR3 is CATALLAGAPDTQYF. The DNA of the CDR3 is TGTGCCACTGCACTGCTAGCGGGGGCCCCAGATACGCAGTATTTT.

The chain carries TRBV7-9 and TRBJ2-2, with D uncertain. Between the trimmed V and J ends, which lost 1 base and 1 base, there was a span of 4 bases. The CDR3 loop spans 14 amino acids. Germline V lookup: CDR1 SEHNR, CDR2 FQNEAQ (reference sequence). CDR3 protein: CASSLEVNTGELFF. The DNA for the CDR3 is TGTGCCAGCAGCTTAGAGGTGAACACCGGGGAGCTGTTTTTT.

This clone has only a few counts. This rearrangement joins TRBV7-2 to TRBJ2-7; possible D gene TRBD2, 5 bases. CDR3 length: 15 amino acids. The V and J ends lost 3 bases and 2 bases respectively, with 14 bases between them. From germline, CDR1 is SGHTA and CDR2 FQGNSA. The CDR3 coding sequence is TGTGCCAGCAGCTTGGTACAAATCGGGACCTACGAGCAGTACTTC. This gives the protein CASSLVQIGTYEQYF.

The chain employs TRBV7-9 and TRBJ1-6, with D perhaps TRBD1 (5 bases). The CDR3 is made up of 13 amino acids. Germline V gene sequence: CDR1 SEHNR, CDR2 FQNEAQ (reference sequence). The V gene lost 7 bases and the J gene lost 7 bases, with 11 bases spanning the gap. As DNA, the CDR3 is TGTGCCAGCACCCGAGAGGGGAATTCACCCCTCCACTTT. Its protein is CASTREGNSPLHF. Looking up the rest from reference TRBV7-9 and TRBJ1-6 gives the full variable domain: DTGVSQNPRHKITKRGQNVTFRCDPISEHNRLYWYRQTLGQGPEFLTYFQNEAQLEKSRLLSDRFSAERPKGSFSTLEIQRTEQGDSAMYLCASTREGNSPLHFGNGTRLTVT.

The rearrangement joins TRBV4-1 to TRBJ2-1; 7 bases are a match to TRBD2. V shed 6 bases and J 9 bases; nucleotides not matched to a gene: 8. Germline CDR1 MGHRA, CDR2 YSYEKL. The CDR3 consists of 13 residues. The CDR3 coding sequence is TGCGCCAGCAGACGGACTAGTCGAACTGAGCAGTTCTTC. Encoded protein: CASRRTSRTEQFF.

This clone came up once. The chain couples TRBV12-2 to TRBJ2-7; no DNA check was done on the table's D call, TRBD1. TRBV12-2 counts as a pseudogene. This CDR3 region has 16 residues. CDR3 region: CASRPFSRGSRYEQYF. CDR3 DNA sequence: TGTGCAAGTCGCCCCTTTAGTAGGGGGTCTAGGTACGAGCAGTACTTC.

The chain carries TRBV2 and TRBJ2-7, with TRBD2 matching over 12 bases. The V gene end was trimmed by 6 bases and the J gene end by 2 bases; junction bases not matched to a gene: 5. The germline gives CDR1 SNHLY, CDR2 FYNNEI. The CDR3 is 15 amino acids. In DNA form, the CDR3 reads TGTGCCAGCAGCCGAACTAGCGGGGGGACCTACGAGCAGTACTTC. It translates to CASSRTSGGTYEQYF.

The chain couples TRBV5-1 to TRBJ2-7, with D perhaps TRBD1 or TRBD2 (5 bases each). V was trimmed by 4 bases and J by 6 bases, leaving 20 bases between them. Germline CDR1 reads SGHRS; CDR2 reads YFSETQ. The CDR3 length is 15 residues. As DNA, the CDR3 is TGCGCCAGCAGCGGTGGGCAAACGGGGCTCTCCGAGCAGTACTTC. Protein product: CASSGGQTGLSEQYF. Full variable domain (rest looked up from reference TRBV5-1 and TRBJ2-7): KAGVTQTPRYLIKTRGQQVTLSCSPISGHRSVSWYQQTPGQGLQFLFEYFSETQRNKGNFPGRFSGRQFSNSRSEMNVSTLELGDSALYLCASSGGQTGLSEQYFGPGTRLTVT.

The chain is built from TRBV5-4 and TRBJ1-6, with no clear D. CDR3 length equals 14 residues. Trimming left V 10 bases short and J 6 bases short, with 17 bases between. Germline loops: CDR1 SGHNT, CDR2 YYREEE (reference sequence). In nucleotides, the CDR3 is TGTGCCGCCAAGAGGTACCTTCCTAATTCACCCCTCCACTTT. Its protein product is CAAKRYLPNSPLHF.

This chain joins TRBV18 and TRBJ2-1; possible D gene TRBD1, 6 bases. The CDR3 loop spans 14 amino acids. The germline V gene has CDR1 KGHSH and CDR2 LQKENI. The V and J ends lost 4 bases and 2 bases respectively, with 9 bases between them. CDR3 protein: CASSLGAPYNEQFF. The CDR3 DNA reads TGTGCCAGCTCACTGGGGGCTCCCTACAATGAGCAGTTCTTC.

The chain couples TRBV10-3 to TRBJ1-2; TRBD1 is a possible D gene (5 bases). CDR1 is ENHRY and CDR2 is SYGVKD in the germline V gene. This CDR3 comprises 12 residues. With 3 bases removed from V and 4 bases from J, the gap between germline ends came to 6 bases. The CDR3: CAISDRAYGYTF. The CDR3 DNA reads TGTGCCATCAGTGACAGGGCCTATGGCTACACCTTC.

The CDR3 region is CASSFGTGRGDTQYF. The CDR3, as DNA: TGTGCCAGCAGCTTCGGGACAGGGAGGGGAGATACGCAGTATTTT. This sequence joins TRBV7-9 and TRBJ2-3; 9 bases agree with TRBD1. V lost 3 bases to trimming and J lost 5 bases; unmatched junction nucleotides: 6. This CDR3 is 15 amino acids long. The germline V gene encodes CDR1 SEHNR and CDR2 FQNEAQ (reference sequence).

Only one count was recorded for this clone. This chain uses TRBV7-2 with TRBJ2-5, with TRBD2 identical over 9 bases. Unmatched junction bases numbered 2, after V lost 2 bases and J lost 1 base. CDR3 length equals 15 residues. Germline values: CDR1 SGHTA, CDR2 FQGNSA. CDR3 nucleotide sequence: TGTGCCAGCAGCTTAACTAGCGGGTTCCAAGAGACCCAGTACTTC. Translation gives CASSLTSGFQETQYF.

This chain joins TRBV6-5 and TRBJ2-5; D is uncertain. Per germline, CDR1 MNHEY and CDR2 SVGAGI. Trimming removed 5 bases from V and 7 bases from J, with 11 bases in between. The CDR3 totals 12 residues. CDR3: CASSTRTGTQYF. CDR3 in DNA: TGTGCCAGCAGTACCCGTACGGGGACCCAGTACTTC.

The chain recombines TRBV2 with TRBJ1-2; D call uncertain. Germline V gene sequence: CDR1 SNHLY, CDR2 FYNNEI. CDR3 length: 15 amino acids. V was shortened by 8 bases and J by 4 bases, with 20 bases between the two germline ends. CDR3 DNA: TGTGCCAGCTCGGCCATCCCCTACAGCCCCTATGGCTACACCTTC. Amino acid sequence: CASSAIPYSPYGYTF.

The chain has TRBV5-4 and TRBJ1-1; D remains ambiguous. V gave up 4 bases and J gave up 1 base, with 11 bases separating them. CDR1 SGHNT and CDR2 YYREEE come from the germline V gene (reference sequence). This CDR3 region has 14 residues. CDR3 in DNA: TGTGCCAGCAGCCCCTGGGCAGGGAACACTGAAGCTTTCTTT. It codes for CASSPWAGNTEAFF.

The chain couples TRBV10-3 to TRBJ2-5; D remains ambiguous. V was pared by 6 bases and J by 2 bases, with 4 bases between. The CDR3 length is 11 residues. The germline V gene has CDR1 ENHRY and CDR2 SYGVKD. The CDR3 nucleotides read TGTGCCATCAGGATACAAGAGACCCAGTACTTC. This codes for CAIRIQETQYF.

V is TRBV9 and J is TRBJ2-1, with TRBD2 identical over 7 bases. The V and J ends lost 0 bases and 0 bases, in that order; junction bases with no gene match: 3. Germline V CDR1 and CDR2: SGDLS, YYNGEE. The CDR3 sequence is 16 residues long. CDR3 DNA sequence: TGTGCCAGCAGCGTAGGCGGGGGACCCTCCTACAATGAGCAGTTCTTC. Translated, it gives CASSVGGGPSYNEQFF.

The chain uses TRBV7-6 and TRBJ2-1; TRBD2 matches 9 bases. V gave up 1 base and J gave up 6 bases; unmatched junction bases: 10. Germline CDR1 SGHVS, CDR2 FNYEAQ. The CDR3 sequence is 17 residues long. This CDR3 reads CASSLGLQGTSSNEQFF. For the CDR3, the DNA is TGTGCCAGCAGCTTAGGCCTCCAGGGGACTAGCAGCAATGAGCAGTTCTTC.

This chain links TRBV18 with TRBJ2-2; D ambiguous. Per germline, CDR1 KGHSH and CDR2 LQKENI. V lost 4 bases, J lost 1 base, and 10 bases lay in between. The CDR3 extends over 15 amino acids. The DNA for the CDR3 is TGTGCCAGCTCACGTTCGACTGAGAACACCGGGGAGCTGTTTTTT. This translates into CASSRSTENTGELFF.

This clone showed up many times. The chain carries TRBV2 and TRBJ1-5; 9 positions agree with TRBD1. In germline, CDR1 is SNHLY, CDR2 FYNNEI. There are 14 residues in the CDR3. The J segment lost 6 bases and the V segment lost 6 bases, leaving 6 bases of the junction unmatched. The CDR3 region is CASRGTGGFQPQHF. CDR3 DNA: TGTGCCAGCAGAGGTACAGGGGGCTTTCAGCCCCAGCATTTT.

The gene calls are TRBV6-5 and TRBJ2-3; D possibly corresponds to TRBD2 (5 bases). CDR1 and CDR2 from the germline V gene are MNHEY and SVGAGI. CDR3 length: 16 residues. V gave up 2 bases and J gave up 4 bases, with 16 bases separating them. The CDR3: CASSYAKTSFADTQYF. Written as DNA, the CDR3 is TGTGCCAGCAGTTACGCTAAAACTAGTTTCGCAGATACGCAGTATTTT.

This clone turned up a few times. This sequence joins TRBV18 and TRBJ1-1; possible D gene TRBD1, 6 bases. Germline lookup yields CDR1 KGHSH and CDR2 LQKENI. V was shortened by 6 bases and J by 3 bases, with 20 bases between the two germline ends. The CDR3 is 16 residues long. Here the CDR3 DNA reads TGTGCCAGCTCCCTTTTTGGGGGCGCGGGGGACACTGAAGCTTTCTTT. Protein product: CASSLFGGAGDTEAFF. Together with reference TRBV18 and TRBJ1-1, the CDR3 gives the full variable domain: NAGVMQNPRHLVRRRGQEARLRCSPMKGHSHVYWYRQLPEEGLKFMVYLQKENIIDESGMPKERFSAEFPKEGPSILRIQQVVRGDSAAYFCASSLFGGAGDTEAFFGQGTRLTVV.